This T cell receptor delta chain emerged from a study of γδ T cells in repeated Plasmodium falciparum infection. At the level of the study: Age- and gender-matched Australian children served as comparison for malaria-exposed Malian children. Timepoints: baseline, immediately before selected infections, and 21 days after every infection. Some Malian samples span acute malaria episodes; others come from no-transmission periods.

About this clone: Its antigen is unknown. TCRdb assigns this DNA the protein of a much larger clone, which departs from its translation at residue 8; this likely reflects a read error, and the protein shown comes from translating the DNA.

Flow sorting of PBMC yielded separate Vgamma9/Vdelta2+ and Vdelta2-negative gammadelta T cell populations for bulk repertoire analysis. Study outcomes and limitations: In Vdelta2-negative, largely Vdelta1+, gammadelta repertoires, repeated controlled infections appeared to drive clonal selection waves.

V lost 3 bases, J lost 5 bases, and 10 bases lay in between. The CDR3 runs to 13 residues. CDR1 TSWWSYY and CDR2 QGS come from the germline V gene. TCRdb re-called the multiplex PCR reads with CATT. This sample has roughly 93,000 delta-chain clones, with more than 0.85% found just once. The rearrangement uses TRDV1 and TRDJ1; no definite D call. The sequence derives from a pool of human donors (malaria-infected and uninfected, not separated). Sequencing input: gamma-delta T cells from blood. CDR3 sequence reads: CALGDIQNDKLIF. Here the CDR3 DNA reads TGTGCTCTTGGGGACATACAAAATGATAAACTCATCTTT.